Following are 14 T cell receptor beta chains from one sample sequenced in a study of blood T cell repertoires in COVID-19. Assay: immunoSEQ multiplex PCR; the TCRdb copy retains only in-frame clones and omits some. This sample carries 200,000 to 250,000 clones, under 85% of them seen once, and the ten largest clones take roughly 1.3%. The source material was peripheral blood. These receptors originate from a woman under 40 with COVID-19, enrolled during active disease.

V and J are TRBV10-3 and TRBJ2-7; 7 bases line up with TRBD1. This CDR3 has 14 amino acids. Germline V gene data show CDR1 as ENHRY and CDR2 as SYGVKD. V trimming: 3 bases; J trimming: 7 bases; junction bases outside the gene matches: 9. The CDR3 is CAISDTGTVKEQYF. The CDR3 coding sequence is TGTGCCATCAGTGATACCGGGACAGTCAAGGAGCAGTACTTC.

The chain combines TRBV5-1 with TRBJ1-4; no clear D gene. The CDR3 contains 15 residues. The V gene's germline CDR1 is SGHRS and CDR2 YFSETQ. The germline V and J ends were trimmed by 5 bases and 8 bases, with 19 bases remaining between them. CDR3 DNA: TGCGCCAGCAGTCGAGAGGTAGGGAGTGGAGAAAAACTGTTTTTT. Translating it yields CASSREVGSGEKLFF. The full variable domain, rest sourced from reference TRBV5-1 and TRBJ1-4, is KAGVTQTPRYLIKTRGQQVTLSCSPISGHRSVSWYQQTPGQGLQFLFEYFSETQRNKGNFPGRFSGRQFSNSRSEMNVSTLELGDSALYLCASSREVGSGEKLFFGSGTQLSVL.

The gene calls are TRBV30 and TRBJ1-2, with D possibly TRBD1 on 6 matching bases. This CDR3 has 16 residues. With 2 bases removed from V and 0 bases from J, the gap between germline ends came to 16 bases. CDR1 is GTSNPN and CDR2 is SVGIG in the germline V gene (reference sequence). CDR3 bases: TGTGCCTGGAGTCAACTCAACAGGGCAACTAACTATGGCTACACCTTC. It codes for CAWSQLNRATNYGYTF.

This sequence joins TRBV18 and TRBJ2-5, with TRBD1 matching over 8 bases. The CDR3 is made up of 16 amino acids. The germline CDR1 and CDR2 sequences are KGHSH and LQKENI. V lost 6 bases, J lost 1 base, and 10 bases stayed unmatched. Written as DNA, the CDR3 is TGTGCCAGCTCCCGCGGGACAGGAGCTTCCCAAGAGACCCAGTACTTC. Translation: CASSRGTGASQETQYF.

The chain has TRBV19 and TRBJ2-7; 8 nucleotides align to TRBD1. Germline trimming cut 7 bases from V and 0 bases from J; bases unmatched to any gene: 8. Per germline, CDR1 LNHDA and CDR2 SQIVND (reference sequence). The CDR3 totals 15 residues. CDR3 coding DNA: TGTGCCAGTAAGAGGACCGGACAGGGCTCCTACGAGCAGTACTTC. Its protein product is CASKRTGQGSYEQYF.

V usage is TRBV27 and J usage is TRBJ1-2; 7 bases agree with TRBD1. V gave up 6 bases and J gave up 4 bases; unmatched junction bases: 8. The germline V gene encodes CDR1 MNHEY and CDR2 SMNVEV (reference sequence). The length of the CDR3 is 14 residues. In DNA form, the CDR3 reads TGTGCCAGCAGAACAGGGGCCCTACCCTATGGCTACACCTTC. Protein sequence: CASRTGALPYGYTF.

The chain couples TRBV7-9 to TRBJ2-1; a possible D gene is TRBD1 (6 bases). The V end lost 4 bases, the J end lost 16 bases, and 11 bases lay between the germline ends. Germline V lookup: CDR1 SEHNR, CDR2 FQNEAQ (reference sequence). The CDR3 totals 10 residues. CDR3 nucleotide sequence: TGTGCCAGCAGCTCTGGGGGCCCATTCTTC. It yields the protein CASSSGGPFF. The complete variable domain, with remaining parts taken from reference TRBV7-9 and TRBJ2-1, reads DTGVSQNPRHKITKRGQNVTFRCDPISEHNRLYWYRQTLGQGPEFLTYFQNEAQLEKSRLLSDRFSAERPKGSFSTLEIQRTEQGDSAMYLCASSSGGPFFGPGTRLTVL.

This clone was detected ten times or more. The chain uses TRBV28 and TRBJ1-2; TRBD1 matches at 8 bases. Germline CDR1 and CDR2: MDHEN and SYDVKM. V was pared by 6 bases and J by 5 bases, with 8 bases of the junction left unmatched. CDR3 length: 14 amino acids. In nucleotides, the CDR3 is TGTGCCAGCAGCGTCGGGACAGGACCTTATGGCTACACCTTC. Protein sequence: CASSVGTGPYGYTF.

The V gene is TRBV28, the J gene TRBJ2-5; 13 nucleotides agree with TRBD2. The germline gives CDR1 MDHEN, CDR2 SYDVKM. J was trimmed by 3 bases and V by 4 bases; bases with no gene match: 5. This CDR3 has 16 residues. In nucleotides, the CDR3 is TGTGCCAGCAGTTCACTTGGACTAGCGGGGGAAGAGACCCAGTACTTC. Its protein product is CASSSLGLAGEETQYF.

In nucleotides, the CDR3 is TGTGCCTGGACTAGCGGGATCAGCTCCTACAATGAGCAGTTCTTC. It translates to CAWTSGISSYNEQFF. The chain recombines TRBV30 with TRBJ2-1, with 9 bases identical to TRBD2. J was trimmed by 0 bases and V by 4 bases; bases with no gene match: 4. In germline, CDR1 is GTSNPN, CDR2 SVGIG (reference sequence). CDR3 length equals 15 residues.

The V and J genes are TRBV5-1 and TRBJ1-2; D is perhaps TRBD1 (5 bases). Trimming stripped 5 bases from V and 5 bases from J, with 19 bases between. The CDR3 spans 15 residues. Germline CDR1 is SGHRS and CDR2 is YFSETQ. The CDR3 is CASSIGGTLGYGYTF. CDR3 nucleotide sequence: TGCGCCAGCAGTATAGGAGGGACCTTAGGGTATGGCTACACCTTC.

Here the CDR3 DNA reads TGTGCCAGCAGTTCGACAGGGGGAGGTTATACTGAAGCTTTCTTT. Translated: CASSSTGGGYTEAFF. J is TRBJ1-1 and V is TRBV6-5; 9 bases fit TRBD1. The germline gives CDR1 MNHEY, CDR2 SVGAGI. The CDR3 runs to 15 residues. Trimming removed 4 bases from V and 5 bases from J; junction bases left unmatched: 8.

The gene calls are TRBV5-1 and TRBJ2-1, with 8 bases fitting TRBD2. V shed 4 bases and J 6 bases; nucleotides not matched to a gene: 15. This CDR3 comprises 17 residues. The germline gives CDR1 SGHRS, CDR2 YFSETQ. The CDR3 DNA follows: TGCGCCAGCAGCCTAAACTCCGGGACTAGGGGCGTCAATGAGCAGTTCTTC. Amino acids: CASSLNSGTRGVNEQFF.

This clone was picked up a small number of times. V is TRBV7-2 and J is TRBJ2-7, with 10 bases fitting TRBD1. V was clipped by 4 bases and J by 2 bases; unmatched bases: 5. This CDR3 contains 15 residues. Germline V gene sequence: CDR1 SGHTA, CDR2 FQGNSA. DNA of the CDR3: TGTGCCAGCAGCTGGGGGGGGACAGGGGCCTACGAGCAGTACTTC. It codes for CASSWGGTGAYEQYF. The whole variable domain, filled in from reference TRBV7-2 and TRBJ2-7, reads GAGVSQSPSNKVTEKGKDVELRCDPISGHTALYWYRQSLGQGLEFLIYFQGNSAPDKSGLPSDRFSAERTGGSVSTLTIQRTQQEDSAVYLCASSWGGTGAYEQYFGPGTRLTVT.